This entry is about one T cell receptor beta chain. Its antigen is still unknown. Within one base of it there is no much larger clone, and no base qualities were kept. Taken from the germline V gene, the CDR1 and CDR2 loops are MGHRA and YSYEKL. Ends trimmed: V by 1 base, J by 6 bases; bases unmatched to a gene: 18. The cysteine opens and the phenylalanine closes a CDR3 of 18 amino acids. Solely the CDR3 DNA is kept, with 54 bases framed from the first base. Sorted unstimulated T cells, along with proliferating T cells recovered from mixed lymphocyte reactions, underwent TCRbeta CDR3 sequencing. Fresh whole blood from ten HLA-typed healthy donors was used as the source from which PBMCs were isolated. To map where alloreactive clones came from, CD4+ regulatory T cells in the unstimulated state were FACS-sorted. The sample comes from a study of siplizumab effects on memory and regulatory T cells (dated by TCRdb to the late 2010s). For context, the study as a whole: The study looked at the effect of siplizumab, an anti-CD2 antibody, on alloreactive T-cell subsets in allogeneic mixed lymphocyte reactions made from human PBMCs. Results and caveats for the whole study, not just this receptor: About 80-97% of proliferating CD4+ or CD8+ clones could not be given a naive or memory phenotype. In reactions with siplizumab, an average of approximately 69% of mappable alloreactive CD4+ clones were Treg-derived, compared with roughly 27% in control reactions. Because sequences at frequencies below about 10^-5 were poorly captured, only a minor fraction of alloreactive clones could be mapped back to unstimulated subsets. Unstimulated naive T cells appeared more diverse than memory T cells, and naive cells seemed to contribute substantially to the alloresponse. The cumulative frequency of alloreactive sequences that could be traced back to unstimulated CD4+ memory T cells was significantly reduced by siplizumab. No functional confirmation was obtained for the suppressive function of proliferating Tregs from siplizumab cultures.

Libraries were made using the immunoSEQ multiplex PCR assay. The deep sequencing platform assayed roughly 10^5 TCR templates per sample. Genomic DNA extracted from sorted T cells was used for TCRbeta CDR3 sequencing. In the original analysis: The R programming language was used for the clonal analysis of the TCRbeta CDR3 data. Unstimulated samples were compared with post-reaction CFSE-low samples to define alloreactive CD4+ and CD8+ clones. Alloreactive CD4+ clones were assigned to regulatory or non-regulatory origin by matching sequences to sorted unstimulated Treg and non-Treg repertoires. TCRdb obtained this table from immuneACCESS and retained in-frame rearrangements with V and J assigned. These tables miss some clones; where compared with another copy, unresolved V genes account for less than half of the shortfall, and the remainder is unexplained. V and J calls and clone size are given by that table; D and trimming were obtained from the DNA. This sample holds tens of thousands of clones; over 75% were observed only once. The ten largest account for 1.5% to 2% of the sample.

The receptor chain draws on TRBV4-1 and TRBJ2-7; 7 junctional bases match TRBD1. Source material: Tregs sorted from blood. This clonotype was sampled from a human donor in good health. The sequence in DNA is TGCGCCAGCAGCCAAGTAGGGTTCGGTTCCGACAGGGCCCTCGAGCAGTACTTC. The encoded protein is CASSQVGFGSDRALEQYF.